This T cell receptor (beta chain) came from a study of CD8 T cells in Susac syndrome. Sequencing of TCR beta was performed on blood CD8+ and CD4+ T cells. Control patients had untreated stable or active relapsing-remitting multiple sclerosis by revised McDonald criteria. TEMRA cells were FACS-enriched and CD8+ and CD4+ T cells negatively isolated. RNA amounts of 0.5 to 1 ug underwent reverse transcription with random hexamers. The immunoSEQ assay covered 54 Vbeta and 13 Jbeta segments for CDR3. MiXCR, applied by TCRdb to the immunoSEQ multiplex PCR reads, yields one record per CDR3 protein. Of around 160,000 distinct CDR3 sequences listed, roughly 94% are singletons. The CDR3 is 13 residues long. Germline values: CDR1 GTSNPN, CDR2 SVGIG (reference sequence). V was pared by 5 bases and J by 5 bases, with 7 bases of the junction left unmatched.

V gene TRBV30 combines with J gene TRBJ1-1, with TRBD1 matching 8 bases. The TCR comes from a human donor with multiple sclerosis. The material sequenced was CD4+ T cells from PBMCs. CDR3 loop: CAWGGQGGTEAFF. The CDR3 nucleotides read TGTGCCTGGGGTGGACAGGGCGGGACTGAAGCTTTCTTT.